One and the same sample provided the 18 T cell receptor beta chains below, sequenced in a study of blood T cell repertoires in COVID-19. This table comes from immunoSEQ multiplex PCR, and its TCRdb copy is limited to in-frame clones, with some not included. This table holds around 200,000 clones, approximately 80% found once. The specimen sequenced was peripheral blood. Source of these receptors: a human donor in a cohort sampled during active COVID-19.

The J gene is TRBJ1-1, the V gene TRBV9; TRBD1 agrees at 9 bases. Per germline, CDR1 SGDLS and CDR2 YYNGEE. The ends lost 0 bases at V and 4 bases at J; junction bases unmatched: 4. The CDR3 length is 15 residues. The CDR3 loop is CASSVDRDRATEAFF. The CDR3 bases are TGTGCCAGCAGCGTAGATAGGGACAGGGCCACTGAAGCTTTCTTT.

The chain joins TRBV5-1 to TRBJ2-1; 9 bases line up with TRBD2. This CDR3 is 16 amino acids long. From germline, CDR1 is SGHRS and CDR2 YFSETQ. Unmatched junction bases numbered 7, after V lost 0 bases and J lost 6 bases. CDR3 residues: CASSLVPGTSINEQFF. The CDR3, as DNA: TGCGCCAGCAGCTTGGTCCCCGGGACTAGCATCAATGAGCAGTTCTTC.

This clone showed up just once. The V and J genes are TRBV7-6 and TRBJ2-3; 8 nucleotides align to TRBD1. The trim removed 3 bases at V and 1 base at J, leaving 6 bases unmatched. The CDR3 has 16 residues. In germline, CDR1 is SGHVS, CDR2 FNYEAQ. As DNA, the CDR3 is TGTGCCAGCAGCTTGGGGGGACAGGTCCGCACAGATACGCAGTATTTT. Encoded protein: CASSLGGQVRTDTQYF.

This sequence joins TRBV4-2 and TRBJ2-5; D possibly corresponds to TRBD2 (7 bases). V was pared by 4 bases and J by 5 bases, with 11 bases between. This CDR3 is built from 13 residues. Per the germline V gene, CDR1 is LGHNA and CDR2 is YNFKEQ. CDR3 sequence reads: CASSRTAGETQYF. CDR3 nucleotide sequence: TGTGCCAGCAGCCGGACAGCGGGGGAGACCCAGTACTTC.

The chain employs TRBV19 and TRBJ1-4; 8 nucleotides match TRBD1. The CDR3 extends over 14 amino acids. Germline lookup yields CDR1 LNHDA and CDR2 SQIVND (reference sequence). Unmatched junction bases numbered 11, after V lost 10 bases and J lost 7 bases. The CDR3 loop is CATTPGDRGEKLFF. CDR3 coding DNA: TGTGCCACCACACCTGGAGACAGGGGTGAAAAACTGTTTTTT.

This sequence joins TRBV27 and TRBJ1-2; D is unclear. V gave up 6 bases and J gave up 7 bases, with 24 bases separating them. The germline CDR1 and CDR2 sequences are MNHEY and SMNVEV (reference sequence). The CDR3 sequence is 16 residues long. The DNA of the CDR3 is TGTGCCAGCAGCCCTCGTCGGAGCACACAAGGAGTTGGCTACACCTTC. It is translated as CASSPRRSTQGVGYTF.

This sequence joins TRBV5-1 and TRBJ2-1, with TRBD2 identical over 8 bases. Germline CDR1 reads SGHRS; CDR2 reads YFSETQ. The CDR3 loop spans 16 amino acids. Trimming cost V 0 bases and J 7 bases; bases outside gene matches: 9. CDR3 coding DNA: TGCGCCAGCAGCTTGGGCCCGGGGGGGCCGGGGAATGAGCAGTTCTTC. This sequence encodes CASSLGPGGPGNEQFF.

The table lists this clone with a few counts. The CDR3: CASSVEGYNQPQHF. Written as DNA, the CDR3 is TGCGCCAGCAGTGTAGAGGGTTACAATCAGCCCCAGCATTTT. The V call is TRBV10-2, the J call TRBJ1-5; D not resolved. With 4 bases removed from V and 3 bases from J, the gap between germline ends came to 10 bases. This CDR3 has 14 residues. The germline gives CDR1 WSHSY, CDR2 SAAADI.

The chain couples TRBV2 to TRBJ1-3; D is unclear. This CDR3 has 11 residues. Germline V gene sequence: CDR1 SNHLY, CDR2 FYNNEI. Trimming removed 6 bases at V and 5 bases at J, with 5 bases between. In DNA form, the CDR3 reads TGTGCCAGCAGAGCCAGAAACACCATATATTTT. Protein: CASRARNTIYF.

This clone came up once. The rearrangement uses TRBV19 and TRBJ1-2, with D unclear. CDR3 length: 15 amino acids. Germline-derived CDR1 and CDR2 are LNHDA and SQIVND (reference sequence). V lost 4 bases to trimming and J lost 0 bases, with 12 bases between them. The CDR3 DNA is TGTGCCAGTAGTAGCTCCAGATTTGCTAACTATGGCTACACCTTC. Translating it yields CASSSSRFANYGYTF.

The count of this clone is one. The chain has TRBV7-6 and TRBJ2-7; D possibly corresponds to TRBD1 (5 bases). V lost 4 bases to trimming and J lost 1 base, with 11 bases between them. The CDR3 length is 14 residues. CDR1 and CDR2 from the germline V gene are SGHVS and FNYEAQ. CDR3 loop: CASSSTTASYEQYF. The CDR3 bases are TGTGCCAGCAGCTCGACGACAGCTTCCTACGAGCAGTACTTC.

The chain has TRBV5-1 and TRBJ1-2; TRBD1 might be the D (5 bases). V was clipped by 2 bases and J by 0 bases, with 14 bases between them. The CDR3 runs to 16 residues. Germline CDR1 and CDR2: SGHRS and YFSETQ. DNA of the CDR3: TGCGCCAGCAGCTTCACGGGGGTTTCCACTAACTATGGCTACACCTTC. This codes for CASSFTGVSTNYGYTF. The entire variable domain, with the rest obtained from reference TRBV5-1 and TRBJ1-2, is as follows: KAGVTQTPRYLIKTRGQQVTLSCSPISGHRSVSWYQQTPGQGLQFLFEYFSETQRNKGNFPGRFSGRQFSNSRSEMNVSTLELGDSALYLCASSFTGVSTNYGYTFGSGTRLTVV.

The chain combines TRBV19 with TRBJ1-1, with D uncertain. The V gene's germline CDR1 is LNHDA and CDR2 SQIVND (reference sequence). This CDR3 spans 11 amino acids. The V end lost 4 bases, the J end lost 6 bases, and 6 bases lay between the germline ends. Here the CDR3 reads CASSNGAEAFF. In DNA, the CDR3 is TGTGCCAGTAGTAACGGGGCTGAAGCTTTCTTT.

CDR3 nucleotides: TGCGCCAGCAGCCAAGAAGGGACAGGGGCCGATAATGAAAAACTGTTTTTT. It is translated as CASSQEGTGADNEKLFF. The rearrangement joins TRBV4-1 to TRBJ1-4; 10 nucleotides align to TRBD1. There are 17 residues in the CDR3. The trim removed 0 bases at V and 4 bases at J, leaving 5 bases unmatched. Per the germline V gene, CDR1 is MGHRA and CDR2 is YSYEKL.

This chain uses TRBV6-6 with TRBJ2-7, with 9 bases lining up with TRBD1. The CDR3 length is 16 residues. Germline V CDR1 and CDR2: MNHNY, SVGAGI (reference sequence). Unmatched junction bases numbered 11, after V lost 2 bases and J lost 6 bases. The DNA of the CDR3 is TGTGCCAGCAGTTACGACTACCGGGACAGGGTCGGCGAGCAGTACTTC. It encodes CASSYDYRDRVGEQYF.

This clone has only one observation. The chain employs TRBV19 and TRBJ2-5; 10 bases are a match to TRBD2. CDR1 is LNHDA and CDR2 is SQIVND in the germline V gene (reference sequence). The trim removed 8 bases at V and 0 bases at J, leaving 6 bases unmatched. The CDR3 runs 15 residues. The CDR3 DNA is TGTGCCAGTTCTAAACTAGCGGGGTACCAAGAGACCCAGTACTTC. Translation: CASSKLAGYQETQYF. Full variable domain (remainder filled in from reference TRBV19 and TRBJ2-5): DGGITQSPKYLFRKEGQNVTLSCEQNLNHDAMYWYRQDPGQGLRLIYYSQIVNDFQKGDIAEGYSVSREKKESFPLTVTSAQKNPTAFYLCASSKLAGYQETQYFGPGTRLLVL.

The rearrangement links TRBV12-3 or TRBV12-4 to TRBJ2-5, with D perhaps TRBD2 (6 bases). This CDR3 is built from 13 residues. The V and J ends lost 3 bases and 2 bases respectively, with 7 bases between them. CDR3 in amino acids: CASSLGTQETQYF. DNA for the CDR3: TGTGCCAGCAGTTTGGGGACTCAAGAGACCCAGTACTTC.

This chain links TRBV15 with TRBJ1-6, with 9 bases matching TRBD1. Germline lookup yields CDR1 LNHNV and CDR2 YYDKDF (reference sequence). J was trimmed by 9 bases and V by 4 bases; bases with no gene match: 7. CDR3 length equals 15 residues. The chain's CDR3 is CATSIGQGISSPLHF. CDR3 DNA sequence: TGTGCCACCAGCATTGGACAGGGGATTTCTTCACCCCTCCACTTT.